These T cell receptor beta chains were read from a single sample in a study of PD-1 and CTLA-4 blockade in melanoma. Clones were sequenced by immunoSEQ multiplex PCR, and TCRdb holds only the in-frame ones, with some missing. The sample lists 34,000 or so clones; around 89% were seen once. This specimen was CD8+ T cells from peripheral blood, taken from a patient given anti-PD-1 treatment. The receptors here all came from a human donor with melanoma. The CDR3 runs from the conserved cysteine through the conserved F or W. A D gene is named only where the DNA matches it firmly. Only some rows state a clone size, as once, few, many or a class for expanded clones.

cdr3_nt | cdr3_aa | j_call | v_call | d_call | clone_size
TGTGCCAGTAGTATGCAGGGGCGCACGAACACTGAAGCTTTCTTT | CASSMQGRTNTEAFF | TRBJ1-1 | TRBV19 | - | once
TGTGCCAGCTCAACCTACGGGGATGCGGCCGCACCCCTCCACTTT | CASSTYGDAAAPLHF | TRBJ1-6 | TRBV27 | - | -
TGTGCCAGCAATGTTGGCGGGACAGGGGACACTGAAGCTTTCTTT | CASNVGGTGDTEAFF | TRBJ1-1 | TRBV7-9 | TRBD1 | -
TGTGCCATCAGTGAGTCGGCCTCCTACGAGCAGTACTTC | CAISESASYEQYF | TRBJ2-7 | TRBV10-3 | - | -
TGCAGCGTTGAATCGTTGGACTATGGCTACACCTTC | CSVESLDYGYTF | TRBJ1-2 | TRBV29-1 | - | once
TGTGCCAGCAGCCAAGAAGCTCGCGGGGGGGCGGAGACCCAGTACTTC | CASSQEARGGAETQYF | TRBJ2-5 | TRBV4-2 | TRBD2 | -
TGTGCCAGCAGTGAAAGCGGGACAGGGCTCTCACCCCTCCACTTT | CASSESGTGLSPLHF | TRBJ1-6 | TRBV2 | TRBD1 | once
TGCGCCAGCAGCCAAGAGAGGACACTTAATCAGCCCCAGCATTTT | CASSQERTLNQPQHF | TRBJ1-5 | TRBV4-1 | - | few
TGTGCCAGCAGTTTGGGGGGGGAAACTGAAGCTTTCTTT | CASSLGGETEAFF | TRBJ1-1 | TRBV12-3/TRBV12-4 | - | -
TGTGCCAGCAGTTTAGAAGGGCAGGGGGTTTGGGGCTACACCTTC | CASSLEGQGVWGYTF | TRBJ1-2 | TRBV27 | TRBD1 | -
TGTGCCAGCTCACCTAATCCGGGCTACGAACGCACTGAAGCTTTCTTT | CASSPNPGYERTEAFF | TRBJ1-1 | TRBV18 | - | -
TGTGCCAGCAGCTCCTATACCGATAGACTAGCGGGGGGCACAGATACGCAGTATTTT | CASSSYTDRLAGGTDTQYF | TRBJ2-3 | TRBV11-2 | TRBD2 | -
TGTGCCAGCAGCTTAGAGGCGAACTATGGCTACACCTTC | CASSLEANYGYTF | TRBJ1-2 | TRBV7-6 | - | -
TGCGCCAGCAGTTTGCAGGGAGAGCAGTTCTTC | CASSLQGEQFF | TRBJ2-1 | TRBV5-1 | - | -
TGTGCCAGTAGTCCATACAGGGAGAATGGCTACACCTTC | CASSPYRENGYTF | TRBJ1-2 | TRBV19 | - | -